Given below is one T cell receptor beta chain in context. Germline loops: CDR1 MNHEY, CDR2 SVGAGI. Trimming left V 2 bases short and J 1 base short, with 6 bases between. The CDR3 contains 13 residues. The source of the sample is a study of blood T cell repertoires in COVID-19. Study background: Some COVID-19 samples were acute and others convalescent; all came from the United States, Italy and Spain. Sources were T cells, B-cell-depleted T cells, or PBMCs; the material itself was cDNA or gDNA.

The authors' processing: Reference gene primers were amplified, and this amplification served to estimate nucleated cell counts. Assay used: immunoSEQ multiplex PCR; TCRdb lists only in-frame clones, some missing. Clone size and the V and J calls come from that table; the DNA yielded D and trimming. This table has about 98,000 clones, almost 85% appearing once. The rearrangement uses TRBV6-5 and TRBJ2-7; the D gene is possibly TRBD2 (5 bases). The TCR comes from a man aged 35-49 years with active or convalescent COVID-19. The sequenced material came from peripheral blood. The CDR3 sequence is CASSYRESYEQYF. The CDR3 DNA is TGTGCCAGCAGTTACCGGGAATCCTACGAGCAGTACTTC.